The rows below give T cell receptor beta chains drawn from one sample of a study of T cell repertoires in cytomegalovirus infection. Their recognized antigens are unknown. In TCRdb, the reads were re-called with MiXCR into one record per CDR3 protein. The table has roughly 160,000 distinct CDR3 sequences, about a fifth seen once. The specimen was CD8+ T cells from cultured PBMCs, collected from culture after CMV antigen stimulation. The receptors originated from a human donor in good health (CMV status not recorded). Some clones in this sample may be carry-over from other donors' samples. The CDR3 runs from the conserved cysteine through the conserved F or W. Each record gives: V gene, D gene, J gene, clone size, CDR3 DNA, CDR3 protein. D genes are given only for firm matches. Clone sizes are given selectively: once, few, many, or a class where the clone is expanded.

TRBV25-1,NA,TRBJ1-4,NA,TGTGCCAGCAGTGAATCCCCACTAGACGGCGAAAAACTGTTTTTT,CASSESPLDGEKLFF
TRBV12-3/TRBV12-4,TRBD1,TRBJ1-5,NA,TGTGCCAGCAGTGCCGACAGGGTTGATCAGCCCCAGCATTTT,CASSADRVDQPQHF
TRBV19,TRBD2,TRBJ2-1,few,TGTGCCAGTAGTGTTACGGGGGGGACTAGCTCCTACAATGAGCAGTTCTTC,CASSVTGGTSSYNEQFF
TRBV11-2,NA,TRBJ2-7,NA,TGTGCCAGCAGCTCAGGACAGCTCAACCCCTACGAGCAGTACTTC,CASSSGQLNPYEQYF
TRBV4-2,NA,TRBJ1-4,NA,TGTGCCAGCAGCCAAAGACCAGGGGAAATGGAAAAACTGTTTTTT,CASSQRPGEMEKLFF
TRBV7-8,TRBD2,TRBJ2-7,few,TGTGCCAGCAGCTTAACAATCCAGGGAGGGACCTACGAGCAGTACTTC,CASSLTIQGGTYEQYF
TRBV4-1,TRBD1,TRBJ1-2,NA,TGCGCCAGCAGCCTCAGACAGGGCCCAGACTATGGCTACACCTTC,CASSLRQGPDYGYTF
TRBV7-2,NA,TRBJ2-5,few,TGTGCCAGCAGCTTAGACGGGGGATCAGAGACCCAGTACTTC,CASSLDGGSETQYF
TRBV7-9,TRBD1,TRBJ2-5,NA,TGTGCCAGCAGCCGGACAGGGGTTCAAGAGACCCAGTACTTC,CASSRTGVQETQYF
TRBV12-3/TRBV12-4,NA,TRBJ2-7,NA,TGTGCCAGCAGTTTAACGGACTCGGCATCCTACGAGCAGTACTTC,CASSLTDSASYEQYF
TRBV27,TRBD1,TRBJ1-6,NA,TGTGACAGCAGCCCCGGGACAGCAAATTCACCCCTCCACTTT,CDSSPGTANSPLHF